This T cell receptor beta chain was retrieved from a study of regulatory T cells in long-lasting Graves disease. The overall study: Persistent Graves' disease meant over 5 years of antithyroid drugs with positive TSH receptor antibodies. Regarding the study as a whole: Whereas about 870 public clonotypes were shared by new patients, persistent patients shared more, at over 2,500. Patients with persistent disease showed a bias toward TRBV28, TRBJ1-2 and TRBJ2-5.

The time point here: persistent/refractory GD, antithyroid drugs over 5 years with positive TRAb. From RNA extracted from PBMCs, the TCR library was made. Patients met American Thyroid Association criteria for Graves' disease. This clonotype was seen ten or more times. Its antigen is undetermined. According to the study, TCR beta libraries were built with iRepertoire HTBI primers and CDR3-region Arm-PCR. TCRdb itself ran the multiplex PCR reads through MiXCR, one entry per CDR3 protein. Among around 430,000 distinct CDR3 sequences listed, under 25% were seen once. Germline V gene sequence: CDR1 MDHEN, CDR2 SYDVKM. This CDR3 spans 16 amino acids. V was pared by 4 bases and J by 5 bases, with 10 bases of the junction left unmatched.

This receptor was obtained from a female donor with Graves disease. The V gene is TRBV28, the J gene TRBJ1-1, with 10 nucleotides matching TRBD1. The source was peripheral blood mononuclear cells (PBMCs), collected when the disease was refractory, from a patient treated with antithyroid drugs. The DNA for the CDR3 is TGTGCCAGCAGTTATCTACGGAGACAGGGGGCGACTGAAGCTTTCTTT. It encodes CASSYLRRQGATEAFF.